Below are 16 T cell receptor beta chains sequenced from a single sample in a study of T cell changes during pregnancy in multiple sclerosis. Method: immunoSEQ multiplex PCR; TCRdb's copy keeps in-frame clones and lacks some. The table includes tens of thousands of clones, just over 90% detected once. The sample here was peripheral blood, taken before pregnancy. Receptors were obtained from a female donor with multiple sclerosis, enrolled in a pregnancy study.

The rearrangement uses TRBV6-6 and TRBJ2-7; D is ambiguous. Germline-derived CDR1 and CDR2 are MNHNY and SVGAGI (reference sequence). Trimming cost V 7 bases and J 2 bases, with 12 bases left between them. The CDR3 consists of 13 residues. This chain's CDR3 is CASTTAGAYEQYF. CDR3 sequence (DNA): TGTGCCAGCACAACAGCTGGCGCCTACGAGCAGTACTTC.

CDR3 DNA: TGCAGCGCTCAGGGAAACATGAACACTGAAGCTTTCTTT. Amino acids: CSAQGNMNTEAFF. This rearrangement joins TRBV29-1 to TRBJ1-1, with D perhaps matching TRBD1 (5 bases). Germline CDR1 reads SQVTM; CDR2 reads ANQGSEA. The CDR3 spans 13 residues. V shed 7 bases and J shed 0 bases, with 12 bases lying between them.

This chain connects TRBV9 to TRBJ2-3; 7 nucleotides line up with TRBD2. The CDR3 runs 13 residues. CDR1 SGDLS and CDR2 YYNGEE come from the germline V gene. The V and J ends lost 3 bases and 8 bases, in that order; junction bases with no gene match: 6. The CDR3 coding sequence is TGTGCCAGCAGCGGGCGGGGGTCGAGTACGCAGTATTTT. Protein: CASSGRGSSTQYF.

This clone showed up just once. The chain joins TRBV4-2 to TRBJ1-2; tentative D call: TRBD1 (5 bases). Trimming removed 3 bases at V and 5 bases at J, with 10 bases between. The CDR3 runs to 13 residues. The germline V gene encodes CDR1 LGHNA and CDR2 YNFKEQ. The CDR3 sequence: CASSQDTTYGYTF. CDR3 DNA: TGTGCCAGCAGCCAGGACACTACTTATGGCTACACCTTC.

V is TRBV19 and J is TRBJ1-1; the match to TRBD1 covers 8 bases. CDR1 is LNHDA, CDR2 SQIVND, per germline (reference sequence). This CDR3 comprises 14 residues. V dropped 2 bases and J dropped 5; count of bases not matched to a gene: 4. This CDR3 reads CASSIQGAKTEAFF. The CDR3 DNA sequence: TGTGCCAGTAGTATACAGGGGGCTAAGACTGAAGCTTTCTTT. Full variable domain (remainder filled in from reference TRBV19 and TRBJ1-1): DGGITQSPKYLFRKEGQNVTLSCEQNLNHDAMYWYRQDPGQGLRLIYYSQIVNDFQKGDIAEGYSVSREKKESFPLTVTSAQKNPTAFYLCASSIQGAKTEAFFGQGTRLTVV.

V and J are TRBV9 and TRBJ2-3; 8 bases agree with TRBD1. The V gene end was trimmed by 4 bases and the J gene end by 2 bases; junction bases not matched to a gene: 12. There are 17 residues in the CDR3. Germline loops: CDR1 SGDLS, CDR2 YYNGEE. In DNA form, the CDR3 reads TGTGCCAGCAGCCCGAGGAGGGGGACAGGTAACACAGATACGCAGTATTTT. Residues: CASSPRRGTGNTDTQYF.

The V and J genes are TRBV27 and TRBJ2-3, with a tentative D call TRBD1 (6 bases). The CDR3 length is 14 residues. The V and J ends lost 4 bases and 6 bases respectively, with 14 bases between them. Germline V CDR1 and CDR2: MNHEY, SMNVEV (reference sequence). DNA for the CDR3: TGTGCCAGCAGTTCGGTAATGGGGGCTGATACGCAGTATTTT. Translation: CASSSVMGADTQYF.

The chain recombines TRBV6-1 with TRBJ2-3; D perhaps matches TRBD2 (6 bases). The CDR3 length is 16 residues. Germline CDR1 reads MNHNS; CDR2 reads SASEGT. V lost 3 bases and J lost 2, with 15 bases in between. The CDR3 DNA sequence: TGTGCCAGCAGTGAGTGGGGGACTTACCCCACAGATACGCAGTATTTT. Translated: CASSEWGTYPTDTQYF.

This chain uses TRBV19 with TRBJ1-4; no clear D gene. CDR1 and CDR2 (germline): LNHDA, SQIVND (reference sequence). The CDR3 extends over 13 amino acids. V lost 8 bases and J lost 1, with 8 bases in between. The CDR3 coding sequence is TGTGCCAGTCACGGTGTAACTAATGAAAAACTGTTTTTT. This encodes CASHGVTNEKLFF.

The gene calls are TRBV25-1 and TRBJ1-2, with 7 bases identical to TRBD1. J was trimmed by 6 bases and V by 0 bases; bases with no gene match: 7. Germline CDR1 reads MGHDK; CDR2 reads SYGVNS. The CDR3 length is 15 residues. This CDR3 reads CASSEYPDREDGYTF. CDR3 bases: TGTGCCAGCAGTGAATACCCCGACAGGGAGGATGGCTACACCTTC.

V usage is TRBV4-2 and J usage is TRBJ1-1; D perhaps matches TRBD1 (6 bases). CDR1 LGHNA and CDR2 YNFKEQ come from the germline V gene. V lost 0 bases, J lost 2 bases, and 13 bases lay in between. This CDR3 comprises 16 residues. CDR3 nucleotides: TGTGCCAGCAGCCAAGACCCCCAGGGGATTAACACTGAAGCTTTCTTT. Its translation: CASSQDPQGINTEAFF.

The chain carries TRBV9 and TRBJ2-2, with 10 bases lining up with TRBD1. The V and J ends lost 3 bases and 4 bases, in that order; junction bases with no gene match: 18. CDR1 is SGDLS and CDR2 is YYNGEE in the germline V gene. CDR3 length: 20 amino acids. The CDR3 DNA reads TGTGCCAGCAGCGCCGCCTCGGGACAGGGGCTGGGACTAGGCACCGGGGAGCTGTTTTTT. As protein: CASSAASGQGLGLGTGELFF.

As DNA, the CDR3 is TGTGCCAGCAGTGGCCTCTTGCGGGGGGGCCTGAAAGAGACCCAGTACTTC. Encoded protein: CASSGLLRGGLKETQYF. The chain couples TRBV2 to TRBJ2-5, with TRBD2 identical over 9 bases. CDR1 and CDR2 from the germline V gene are SNHLY and FYNNEI. With V trimmed by 4 bases and J by 3 bases, 12 bases remained unmatched. The CDR3 has 17 amino acids. Full variable domain (remainder filled in from reference TRBV2 and TRBJ2-5): EPEVTQTPSHQVTQMGQEVILRCVPISNHLYFYWYRQILGQKVEFLVSFYNNEISEKSEIFDDQFSVERPDGSNFTLKIRSTKLEDSAMYFCASSGLLRGGLKETQYFGPGTRLLVL.

This clone has just one count. The chain uses TRBV7-2 and TRBJ1-2, with 8 nucleotides matching TRBD1. This CDR3 spans 17 amino acids. Germline CDR1 SGHTA, CDR2 FQGNSA. V was clipped by 5 bases and J by 5 bases; unmatched bases: 16. The CDR3 sequence: CASSRVSATGGTYGYTF. The DNA of the CDR3 is TGTGCCAGCAGCCGGGTGTCCGCCACAGGGGGTACTTATGGCTACACCTTC.

This clone was seen a handful of times. The chain uses TRBV19 and TRBJ1-1, with 8 positions matching TRBD1. Per germline, CDR1 LNHDA and CDR2 SQIVND (reference sequence). The V gene end was trimmed by 2 bases and the J gene end by 5 bases; junction bases not matched to a gene: 1. The CDR3 runs 13 residues. The CDR3 DNA reads TGTGCCAGTAGTATACAGGGGGCAACTGAAGCTTTCTTT. This sequence encodes CASSIQGATEAFF.

V is TRBV7-9 and J is TRBJ1-3, with D perhaps TRBD1 (6 bases). V was trimmed by 6 bases and J by 0 bases, leaving 9 bases between them. The CDR3 is made up of 14 amino acids. In germline, CDR1 is SEHNR, CDR2 FQNEAQ (reference sequence). The CDR3 DNA reads TGTGCCAGCAGTCAAGGGGGCTCTGGAAACACCATATATTTT. Translating it yields CASSQGGSGNTIYF.